This TCR beta chain emerged from a study of graft-versus-host responses after intestinal transplantation. The method was immunoSEQ multiplex PCR; TCRdb's version includes in-frame clones alone and lacks a portion of them. The sample carries some 85,000 clones, roughly 84% recorded once. Findings and caveats of the study: Recipient marrow contained GvH clones, some of which appeared first in ileum or blood. Among circulating GvH clones, peak levels were associated with early post-transplant declines in HvG clones.

Germline values: CDR1 MGHRA, CDR2 YSYEKL. This CDR3 contains 15 residues. As for this clone: Its target is not known.

Sequencing used unstimulated CD8+ T cells sorted from spleen or lymph node cells, obtained before transplant. The V and J genes are TRBV4-1 and TRBJ2-7; a possible D gene is TRBD2 (6 bases). The end of the DNA aligns better with TRBJ2-5, so the J call may be wrong. This TCR was recovered from a human donor who was the organ donor for an intestinal transplant. The chain's CDR3 is CASSPQWGDWETQYF. The CDR3 bases are TGCGCCAGCAGCCCCCAGTGGGGGGATTGGGAGACCCAGTACTTC.